This entry lists 25 T cell receptor beta chains sequenced from one sample in a study of beta chain features in type 1 diabetes. General study results and limits: All four CD4+ subsets of Type 1 diabetes patients contained TCRB CDR3s that were moderately but significantly shorter.

The antigens these receptors bind are not known. Sequencing targeted expressed TCRB transcripts, as all isolated RNA had been reverse transcribed. The repertoire was sequenced with immunoSEQ multiplex PCR; TCRdb's copy has only in-frame clones and lacks some. The table includes about 340,000 clones, roughly 13% detected once. Sequenced material: naive CD4+ T cells from blood. Receptors were obtained from a woman younger than 35 with type 1 diabetes.

The rearrangement links TRBV19 to TRBJ1-2; perhaps TRBD1 as D (5 bases). CDR3 length: 13 amino acids. Germline V gene lookup returns CDR1 LNHDA and CDR2 SQIVND (reference sequence). The V gene lost 3 bases and the J gene lost 8 bases, with 13 bases spanning the gap. DNA for the CDR3: TGTGCCAGTAGTATTGTCCAGGGTCAAGGCTACACCTTC. It codes for CASSIVQGQGYTF.

The chain couples TRBV29-1 to TRBJ2-1; 7 bases fit TRBD2. Germline V gene sequence: CDR1 SQVTM, CDR2 ANQGSEA. This CDR3 comprises 13 residues. Trimming at V came to 4 bases and at J to 4 bases, leaving 4 bases not matched to a gene. The CDR3 sequence: CSVGLAGYNEQFF. CDR3 nucleotide sequence: TGCAGCGTTGGACTAGCTGGGTACAATGAGCAGTTCTTC.

This clone occurred a few times. The V gene is TRBV15, the J gene TRBJ2-7, with 10 positions matching TRBD2. V was clipped by 6 bases and J by 4 bases; unmatched bases: 9. This CDR3 comprises 15 residues. Per the germline V gene, CDR1 is LNHNV and CDR2 is YYDKDF (reference sequence). The CDR3 DNA follows: TGTGCCACCAGGCAAAACGAGCGGGGGGGATACGAGCAGTACTTC. It codes for CATRQNERGGYEQYF.

DNA for the CDR3: TGTGCCAGCAGCTTGCTCAGGGCTAGCGGGAGCTACGAGCAGTACTTC. This translates into CASSLLRASGSYEQYF. V usage is TRBV7-3 and J usage is TRBJ2-7, with 10 nucleotides matching TRBD2. With V trimmed by 3 bases and J by 3 bases, 8 bases remained unmatched. The germline V gene encodes CDR1 SGHTA and CDR2 FQGTGA. The CDR3 length is 16 residues.

The chain links TRBV6-5 to TRBJ1-2; 9 nucleotides agree with TRBD1. This CDR3 contains 14 residues. The V segment lost 2 bases and the J segment 4 bases; nucleotides outside the gene matches: 2. Germline CDR1 is MNHEY and CDR2 is SVGAGI. CDR3 bases: TGTGCCAGCAGTTACGACAGGGGGTCCTATGGCTACACCTTC. It is translated as CASSYDRGSYGYTF.

Remarks on this clone: The germline gene is not matched at one end of the junction; a read error may be the cause. This sequence joins TRBV6-6 and TRBJ2-3; perhaps TRBD1 as D (6 bases). CDR3 length: 13 amino acids. CDR1 is MNHNY and CDR2 is SVGAGI in the germline V gene (reference sequence). CDR3: CAISVPGVDTQYF. The CDR3 DNA reads TGTGCCATCAGTGTTCCAGGGGTAGATACGCAGTATTTT.

This clone has just a few counts. The chain has TRBV4-1 and TRBJ2-7; perhaps TRBD2 as D (6 bases). In germline, CDR1 is MGHRA, CDR2 YSYEKL. V was cut by 0 bases and J by 3 bases, with 21 bases left in between. CDR3 length: 18 residues. CDR3 sequence reads: CASSQDSNGGTLIYEQYF. The CDR3 bases are TGCGCCAGCAGCCAAGATAGTAACGGCGGGACCCTAATCTACGAGCAGTACTTC.

The chain joins TRBV28 to TRBJ2-5; 9 nucleotides match TRBD1. V shed 5 bases and J 7 bases; nucleotides not matched to a gene: 8. This CDR3 comprises 14 residues. Germline values: CDR1 MDHEN, CDR2 SYDVKM. CDR3 protein: CASSPGQGPGTQYF. The CDR3, as DNA: TGTGCCAGCAGTCCCGGACAGGGGCCCGGGACCCAGTACTTC.

The gene calls are TRBV27 and TRBJ1-1, with 8 bases identical to TRBD1. The CDR3 covers 14 residues. CDR1 is MNHEY, CDR2 SMNVEV, per germline (reference sequence). Germline trimming cut 3 bases from V and 4 bases from J; bases unmatched to any gene: 4. CDR3 sequence: CASSFRGLVTEAFF. In DNA, the CDR3 is TGTGCCAGCAGTTTCAGGGGGCTTGTCACTGAAGCTTTCTTT.

This clone was seen a few times. The V call is TRBV7-3, the J call TRBJ2-1, with 11 nucleotides matching TRBD2. The CDR3 contains 13 residues. Germline trimming cut 2 bases from V and 15 bases from J; bases unmatched to any gene: 6. Germline values: CDR1 SGHTA, CDR2 FQGTGA. CDR3 loop: CASSLETSGTRFF. DNA of the CDR3: TGTGCCAGCAGCTTAGAGACTAGCGGGACTCGGTTCTTC.

The V call is TRBV18, the J call TRBJ2-7; D gene unclear. V gave up 3 bases and J gave up 4 bases, with 13 bases separating them. Germline CDR1 KGHSH, CDR2 LQKENI. The CDR3 length is 14 residues. Here the CDR3 reads CASSPLSDAYEQYF. The CDR3 DNA reads TGTGCCAGCTCACCCCTCAGTGATGCATACGAGCAGTACTTC.

The V gene is TRBV9, the J gene TRBJ2-2; TRBD1 aligns across 8 bases. J gave up 3 bases and V 3 bases, and 7 bases lay outside the gene matches. Germline V gives CDR1 SGDLS, CDR2 YYNGEE. CDR3 length: 16 amino acids. The DNA of the CDR3 is TGTGCCAGCAGCGCCGGAGGACAGGGTCACACCGGGGAGCTGTTTTTT. Its protein product is CASSAGGQGHTGELFF.

A few counts support this clone. This chain joins TRBV28 and TRBJ2-7; D possibly corresponds to TRBD2 (6 bases). V shed 8 bases and J shed 5 bases, with 16 bases lying between them. Germline V gene data show CDR1 as MDHEN and CDR2 as SYDVKM. The CDR3 sequence is 13 residues long. Written as DNA, the CDR3 is TGTGCCAGCGAACGGGAGAACCCCCACGAGCAGTACTTC. This translates into CASERENPHEQYF.

Remarks on this clone: Other DNA sequences in the same sample also yield this CDR3. The chain is built from TRBV5-1 and TRBJ2-5; perhaps TRBD1 as D (5 bases). The germline V and J ends were trimmed by 2 bases and 2 bases, with 10 bases remaining between them. Germline V lookup: CDR1 SGHRS, CDR2 YFSETQ. The CDR3 sequence is 14 residues long. For the CDR3, the DNA is TGCGCCAGCAGCTTAGGGGCCGGTCAAGAGACCCAGTACTTC. Translating gives CASSLGAGQETQYF.

This clone was counted between two and nine times. This chain links TRBV19 with TRBJ1-5, with 7 bases identical to TRBD1. The CDR3 consists of 14 residues. J lost 6 bases, V lost 5 bases, and 7 bases had no gene match. Germline CDR1 LNHDA, CDR2 SQIVND (reference sequence). The CDR3 DNA follows: TGTGCCAGTAGTGCTAACAGGGGCGGTCAGCCCCAGCATTTT. Translation: CASSANRGGQPQHF.

The chain uses TRBV27 and TRBJ1-2; D is perhaps TRBD1 (5 bases). The V end was cut by 2 bases, the J end by 2 bases, with 18 bases between. This CDR3 has 17 amino acids. CDR1 is MNHEY and CDR2 is SMNVEV in the germline V gene (reference sequence). The CDR3 bases are TGTGCCAGCAGTTTACGCTTTAAGGACATCTTAAACTATGGCTACACCTTC. Protein sequence: CASSLRFKDILNYGYTF.

This clone was recorded many times. This sequence joins TRBV29-1 and TRBJ2-5, with D tentatively TRBD1 (6 bases). This CDR3 is 14 amino acids long. V lost 3 bases, J lost 0 bases, and 11 bases lay in between. CDR1 SQVTM and CDR2 ANQGSEA come from the germline V gene. CDR3 region: CSVEPTGNQETQYF. DNA of the CDR3: TGCAGCGTTGAGCCCACAGGGAACCAAGAGACCCAGTACTTC.

The CDR3: CASSLVRVDTEAFF. The CDR3 DNA reads TGTGCCAGCAGCTTAGTGCGGGTGGACACTGAAGCTTTCTTT. The chain employs TRBV7-2 and TRBJ1-1; no clear D gene. Germline assignment: CDR1 SGHTA and CDR2 FQGNSA. CDR3 length: 14 amino acids. The ends were cut back, 1 base at V and 3 bases at J, with 9 bases in the middle. Complete variable domain (other parts from reference TRBV7-2 and TRBJ1-1): GAGVSQSPSNKVTEKGKDVELRCDPISGHTALYWYRQSLGQGLEFLIYFQGNSAPDKSGLPSDRFSAERTGGSVSTLTIQRTQQEDSAVYLCASSLVRVDTEAFFGQGTRLTVV.

The rearrangement uses TRBV7-9 and TRBJ2-3; 7 nucleotides match TRBD2. Germline loops: CDR1 SEHNR, CDR2 FQNEAQ (reference sequence). The CDR3 contains 12 residues. J was trimmed by 5 bases and V by 6 bases; bases with no gene match: 2. The CDR3: CASSSGGDTQYF. CDR3 nucleotide sequence: TGTGCCAGCAGTTCGGGAGGAGATACGCAGTATTTT.

The chain carries TRBV29-1 and TRBJ1-3; TRBD1 is a possible D gene (6 bases). V lost 4 bases and J 4 bases, leaving 17 bases between the germline ends. Germline CDR1 is SQVTM and CDR2 is ANQGSEA. The CDR3 contains 15 residues. CDR3 sequence: CSVVAGASWGNTIYF. The CDR3 nucleotides read TGCAGCGTTGTCGCGGGGGCTAGTTGGGGAAACACCATATATTTT.

The chain combines TRBV18 with TRBJ2-7; TRBD1 matches 10 bases. With V trimmed by 3 bases and J by 2 bases, 4 bases remained unmatched. The CDR3 has 15 residues. Germline CDR1 KGHSH, CDR2 LQKENI. CDR3 region: CASSPGQGGTYEQYF. The DNA of the CDR3 is TGTGCCAGCTCACCTGGACAGGGGGGCACCTACGAGCAGTACTTC.

In this sample, this clone turned up once. This chain joins TRBV11-2 and TRBJ2-7; TRBD2 might be the D (6 bases). The CDR3 loop spans 16 amino acids. Trimming pared 3 bases from V and 1 base from J, leaving 16 bases between. Germline lookup yields CDR1 SGHAT and CDR2 FQNNGV. CDR3 sequence (DNA): TGTGCCAGCAGCTTCGCGGGGTTATTTGGTTCCTACGAGCAGTACTTC. This translates into CASSFAGLFGSYEQYF.

This clone was detected only a few times. This chain links TRBV6-5 with TRBJ2-1; a weak D match, TRBD2 (6 bases). This CDR3 is built from 15 residues. Between the trimmed V and J ends, which lost 4 bases and 10 bases, there was a span of 20 bases. Germline V gene lookup returns CDR1 MNHEY and CDR2 SVGAGI. The CDR3 coding sequence is TGTGCCAGCAGTTCCCGGCGAACCGGACGGGGGGAGCAGTTCTTC. Protein sequence: CASSSRRTGRGEQFF.

This clone was counted a few times. The V gene is TRBV7-9, the J gene TRBJ1-2, with D possibly being TRBD1 (5 bases). The length of the CDR3 is 14 residues. The V end was cut by 5 bases, the J end by 2 bases, with 12 bases between. Looked up from germline, CDR1 is SEHNR and CDR2 is FQNEAQ (reference sequence). CDR3 sequence: CASSPGPENYGYTF. CDR3 DNA: TGTGCCAGCAGCCCAGGGCCGGAAAACTATGGCTACACCTTC.

This clone was seen only a few times. V is TRBV5-6 and J is TRBJ2-7, with 8 bases fitting TRBD2. The V gene's germline CDR1 is SGHDT and CDR2 YYEEEE. V shed 2 bases, J shed 6 bases, and the junction held 4 bases outside the gene matches. There are 13 residues in the CDR3. The CDR3 DNA follows: TGTGCCAGCAGCTTAGCGGGAGTTCGCGAGCAGTACTTC. It specifies CASSLAGVREQYF. Combining the CDR3 with reference TRBV5-6 and TRBJ2-7 gives the whole variable domain DAGVTQSPTHLIKTRGQQVTLRCSPKSGHDTVSWYQQALGQGPQFIFQYYEEEERQRGNFPDRFSGHQFPNYSSELNVNALLLGDSALYLCASSLAGVREQYFGPGTRLTVT.